This TCR beta chain was found in a study of T cell repertoires in cytomegalovirus infection. Whole-study context: Recently identified HLA-C-restricted CMV epitopes were among the peptides used. Public TCR beta signatures were indicative of both CMV infection and a matching HLA type.

As for this clonotype: Antigen: not known.

V lost 10 bases and J 1 base, leaving 14 bases between the germline ends. This CDR3 has 13 amino acids. The germline V gene encodes CDR1 SNHLY and CDR2 FYNNEI. Study-level results: Dominant in the ex vivo response were TCR beta clonotypes restricted by HLA-C and specific for CMV. Identification of carriers of CMV plus the relevant HLA was performed using cumulative public TCR beta family frequency.

TCRdb itself ran the reads through MiXCR, one entry per CDR3 protein. The sample lists approximately 990,000 distinct CDR3 sequences; around 29% were seen once. This clonotype was sampled from a human donor in good health (CMV status not recorded). Some clones in this sample may be carry-over from other donors' samples. The chain uses TRBV2 and TRBJ2-7, with D perhaps TRBD1 (6 bases). Here the sequenced sample was cultured CD8+ T cells from PBMCs, taken from culture after CMV antigen stimulation. CDR3 nucleotides: TGTGCCACCCTGGCAGGGGAATCCTACGAGCAGTACTTC. This gives the protein CATLAGESYEQYF.